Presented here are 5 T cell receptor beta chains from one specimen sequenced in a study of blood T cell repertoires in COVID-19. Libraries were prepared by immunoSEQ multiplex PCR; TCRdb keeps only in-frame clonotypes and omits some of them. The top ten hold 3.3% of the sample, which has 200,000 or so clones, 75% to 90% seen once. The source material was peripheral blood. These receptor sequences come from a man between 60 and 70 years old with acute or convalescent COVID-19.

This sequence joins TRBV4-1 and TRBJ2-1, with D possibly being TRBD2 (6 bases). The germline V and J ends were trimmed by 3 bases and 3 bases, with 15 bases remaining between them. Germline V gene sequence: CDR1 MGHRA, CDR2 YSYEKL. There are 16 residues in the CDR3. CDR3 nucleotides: TGCGCCAGCAGCCAGGACCGAGCCGGGGGCTACAATGAGCAGTTCTTC. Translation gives CASSQDRAGGYNEQFF.

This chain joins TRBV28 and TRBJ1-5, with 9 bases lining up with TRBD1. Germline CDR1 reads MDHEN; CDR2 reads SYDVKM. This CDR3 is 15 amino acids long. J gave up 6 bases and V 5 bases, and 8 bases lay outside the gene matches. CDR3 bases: TGTGCCAGCAGTAGCATACAGGGGGCCGGTCAGCCCCAGCATTTT. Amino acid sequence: CASSSIQGAGQPQHF.

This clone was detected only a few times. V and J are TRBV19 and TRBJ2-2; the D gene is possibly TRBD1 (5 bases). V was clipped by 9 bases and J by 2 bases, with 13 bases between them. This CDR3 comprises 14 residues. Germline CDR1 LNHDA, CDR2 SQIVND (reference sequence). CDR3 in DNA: TGTGCCAGCGCAAGGGGCCTAAACACCGGGGAGCTGTTTTTT. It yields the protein CASARGLNTGELFF.

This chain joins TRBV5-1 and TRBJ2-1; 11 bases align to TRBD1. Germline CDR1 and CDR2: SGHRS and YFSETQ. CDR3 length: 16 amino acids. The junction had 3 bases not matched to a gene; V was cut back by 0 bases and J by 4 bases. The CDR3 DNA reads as TGCGCCAGCAGCTTGGGCGGGACAGGGGGATACAATGAGCAGTTCTTC. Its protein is CASSLGGTGGYNEQFF.

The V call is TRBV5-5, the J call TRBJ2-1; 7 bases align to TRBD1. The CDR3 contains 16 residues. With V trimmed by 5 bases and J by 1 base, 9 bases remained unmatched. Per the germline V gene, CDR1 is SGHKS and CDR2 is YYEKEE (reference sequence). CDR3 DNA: TGTGCCAGCAGAGCTACAGGGGTGGGGTCCTACAATGAGCAGTTCTTC. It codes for CASRATGVGSYNEQFF.